This TCR beta chain was identified during a study of blood T cells in healthy people across ages. Study details: Per two T cells, about one barcoded beta molecule was captured through template switching.

Germline loops: CDR1 SGHRS, CDR2 YFSETQ. CDR3 size: 15 residues. V lost 4 bases to trimming and J lost 0 bases; unmatched junction nucleotides: 6. Then a second PCR, running about 6 to 12 cycles, was carried out with a sample-barcoded 5' primer and a J-beta primer mix. Each cDNA molecule received a tag from a template-switch adaptor that had 12 random nucleotides. A single record per CDR3 protein comes from TCRdb applying MiXCR to the 5' RACE reads. Here the sample spans more than 650,000 distinct CDR3 sequences, approximately 53% being singletons. This TCR derives from a man older than 75 in good health. The specimen sequenced was blood. This chain joins TRBV5-1 and TRBJ1-1; 7 bases map to TRBD1. CDR3 nucleotide sequence: TGCGCCAGCAGCAAACAACAGGGGCTGAACACTGAAGCTTTCTTT. It translates to CASSKQQGLNTEAFF.